The rows below give T cell receptor beta chains drawn from one sample of a study of cytomegalovirus exposure and HLA in healthy donors. Here immunoSEQ multiplex PCR was the method, and the copy in TCRdb shows in-frame clones only, minus some. The repertoire consists of roughly 98,000 clones, with 80% to 85% occurring once and the leading ten covering roughly 1.5%. The sequencing sample was made of PBMCs. These receptors all come from a man aged 40-55 years in good health and CMV-seronegative. CDR3s include the opening cysteine and the closing phenylalanine or tryptophan. Fields, in order: D gene, V gene, clone size, J gene, CDR3 protein, CDR3 DNA. The D gene is left open where the match is weak. Where a row states a size, it is once, few, many or the class of an expanded clone; other rows omit it.

d_gene: TRBD2; v_gene: TRBV7-2; abundance: NA; j_gene: TRBJ2-5; CDR3aa: CASSLQLGGEETQYF; CDR3nt: TGTGCCAGCAGCTTACAACTCGGGGGGGAAGAGACCCAGTACTTC
d_gene: NA; v_gene: TRBV5-1; abundance: few; j_gene: TRBJ2-7; CDR3aa: CASSLDPNSYEQYF; CDR3nt: TGCGCCAGCAGCTTGGACCCTAACTCCTACGAGCAGTACTTC
d_gene: TRBD1; v_gene: TRBV27; abundance: NA; j_gene: TRBJ1-5; CDR3aa: CASSKGTGYSNQPQHF; CDR3nt: TGTGCCAGCAGTAAAGGGACAGGGTATAGCAATCAGCCCCAGCATTTT
d_gene: NA; v_gene: TRBV10-3; abundance: NA; j_gene: TRBJ1-3; CDR3aa: CAIKVTGISGNTIYF; CDR3nt: TGTGCCATCAAGGTGACAGGCATCTCTGGAAACACCATATATTTT
d_gene: NA; v_gene: TRBV5-1; abundance: NA; j_gene: TRBJ1-1; CDR3aa: CASSSDSMNTEAFF; CDR3nt: TGCGCCAGCAGCTCGGACAGCATGAACACTGAAGCTTTCTTT
d_gene: NA; v_gene: TRBV5-1; abundance: once; j_gene: TRBJ2-2; CDR3aa: CASSLRAGPDTGELFF; CDR3nt: TGCGCCAGCAGCTTGCGGGCGGGCCCAGATACCGGGGAGCTGTTTTTT
d_gene: NA; v_gene: TRBV19; abundance: NA; j_gene: TRBJ2-2; CDR3aa: CASSIYGHTGELFF; CDR3nt: TGTGCCAGTAGTATCTATGGGCACACCGGGGAGCTGTTTTTT
d_gene: TRBD1; v_gene: TRBV27; abundance: NA; j_gene: TRBJ2-7; CDR3aa: CASSFSGTGAYEQYF; CDR3nt: TGTGCCAGCAGTTTTTCCGGGACAGGGGCCTACGAGCAGTACTTC
d_gene: TRBD1; v_gene: TRBV7-8; abundance: NA; j_gene: TRBJ1-4; CDR3aa: CASSPSNDRGEVGNEKLFF; CDR3nt: TGTGCCAGCAGCCCGTCAAATGACAGGGGGGAGGTTGGTAATGAAAAACTGTTTTTT
d_gene: NA; v_gene: TRBV2; abundance: NA; j_gene: TRBJ2-5; CDR3aa: CASSRGSQETQYF; CDR3nt: TGTGCCAGCAGCAGGGGATCCCAAGAGACCCAGTACTTC
d_gene: NA; v_gene: TRBV19; abundance: NA; j_gene: TRBJ2-3; CDR3aa: CASSIGANQGTQYF; CDR3nt: TGTGCCAGTAGTATAGGTGCAAATCAGGGCACGCAGTATTTT
d_gene: NA; v_gene: TRBV25-1; abundance: NA; j_gene: TRBJ2-2; CDR3aa: CASSEFIGELFF; CDR3nt: TGTGCCAGCAGTGAATTCATCGGGGAGCTGTTTTTT
d_gene: TRBD1; v_gene: TRBV28; abundance: NA; j_gene: TRBJ1-2; CDR3aa: CATLRQGMDGYTF; CDR3nt: TGTGCCACCCTCAGACAGGGGATGGATGGCTACACCTTC
d_gene: TRBD1; v_gene: TRBV2; abundance: NA; j_gene: TRBJ1-3; CDR3aa: CASRRGQKLRIVNTIYF; CDR3nt: TGTGCCAGCAGGAGGGGACAGAAACTTCGGATAGTCAACACCATATATTTT
d_gene: NA; v_gene: TRBV2; abundance: NA; j_gene: TRBJ1-2; CDR3aa: CASWDIGGYTF; CDR3nt: TGTGCCAGTTGGGACATTGGTGGCTACACCTTC
d_gene: NA; v_gene: TRBV11-3; abundance: NA; j_gene: TRBJ2-5; CDR3aa: CASSLDNQETQYF; CDR3nt: TGTGCCAGCAGCTTAGACAACCAAGAGACCCAGTACTTC
d_gene: NA; v_gene: TRBV6-5; abundance: NA; j_gene: TRBJ1-4; CDR3aa: CASSSARGGGEKLFF; CDR3nt: TGTGCCAGCAGTTCCGCCCGGGGAGGAGGCGAAAAACTGTTTTTT
d_gene: NA; v_gene: TRBV29-1; abundance: NA; j_gene: TRBJ1-2; CDR3aa: CSVEPLDRIGYGYTF; CDR3nt: TGCAGCGTTGAACCACTAGACAGGATAGGGTATGGCTACACCTTC
d_gene: TRBD1; v_gene: TRBV7-9; abundance: NA; j_gene: TRBJ1-3; CDR3aa: CASSPRQGAHGNTIYF; CDR3nt: TGTGCCAGCAGCCCCCGGCAGGGGGCCCATGGAAACACCATATATTTT
d_gene: NA; v_gene: TRBV5-1; abundance: NA; j_gene: TRBJ2-7; CDR3aa: CASSLGAGTYEQYF; CDR3nt: TGCGCCAGCAGCTTGGGAGCAGGAACCTACGAGCAGTACTTC
d_gene: TRBD1; v_gene: TRBV7-9; abundance: NA; j_gene: TRBJ1-1; CDR3aa: CASSGSVQGMNTEAFF; CDR3nt: TGTGCCAGCAGCGGTTCGGTACAGGGGATGAACACTGAAGCTTTCTTT
d_gene: TRBD1; v_gene: TRBV5-6; abundance: NA; j_gene: TRBJ2-5; CDR3aa: CASSIDRGRETQYF; CDR3nt: TGTGCCAGCAGCATAGACAGGGGTAGAGAGACCCAGTACTTC
d_gene: TRBD1; v_gene: TRBV7-6; abundance: NA; j_gene: TRBJ1-4; CDR3aa: CASSLGQIATNEKLFF; CDR3nt: TGTGCCAGCAGCTTGGGACAGATCGCAACTAATGAAAAACTGTTTTTT
d_gene: NA; v_gene: TRBV29-1; abundance: NA; j_gene: TRBJ2-7; CDR3aa: CSVAGIYEQYF; CDR3nt: TGCAGCGTGGCGGGGATTTACGAGCAGTACTTC
d_gene: NA; v_gene: TRBV9; abundance: NA; j_gene: TRBJ2-5; CDR3aa: CASSTQGLRGQETQYF; CDR3nt: TGTGCCAGCAGCACCCAGGGATTACGGGGGCAAGAGACCCAGTACTTC
d_gene: NA; v_gene: TRBV6-1; abundance: NA; j_gene: TRBJ2-2; CDR3aa: CASRGAEDTGELFF; CDR3nt: TGTGCCAGCAGGGGAGCGGAGGATACCGGGGAGCTGTTTTTT
d_gene: TRBD1; v_gene: TRBV5-5; abundance: NA; j_gene: TRBJ1-5; CDR3aa: CASSDRDRGTNQPQHF; CDR3nt: TGTGCCAGCAGCGACCGGGACAGGGGGACCAATCAGCCCCAGCATTTT
d_gene: TRBD2; v_gene: TRBV4-1; abundance: few; j_gene: TRBJ2-7; CDR3aa: CASAGDYEQYF; CDR3nt: TGCGCCAGCGCGGGGGACTACGAGCAGTACTTC
d_gene: NA; v_gene: TRBV28; abundance: NA; j_gene: TRBJ2-7; CDR3aa: CAISGGPWEQYF; CDR3nt: TGTGCCATTTCCGGGGGGCCTTGGGAGCAGTACTTC
d_gene: NA; v_gene: TRBV12-5; abundance: once; j_gene: TRBJ1-2; CDR3aa: CASGLAKGLAYYGYTF; CDR3nt: TGTGCTAGTGGTTTGGCTAAGGGTTTAGCGTACTATGGCTACACCTTC
d_gene: NA; v_gene: TRBV19; abundance: once; j_gene: TRBJ1-6; CDR3aa: CASSIRGWDNSPLHF; CDR3nt: TGTGCCAGTAGTATAAGGGGATGGGATAATTCACCCCTCCACTTT
d_gene: TRBD2; v_gene: TRBV4-1; abundance: once; j_gene: TRBJ2-3; CDR3aa: CASSRGTMGADTQYF; CDR3nt: TGCGCCAGCAGCCGAGGGACTATGGGGGCAGATACGCAGTATTTT
d_gene: NA; v_gene: TRBV5-6; abundance: NA; j_gene: TRBJ2-1; CDR3aa: CASMRLDSNNEQFF; CDR3nt: TGTGCCAGCATGAGGCTAGACTCAAACAATGAGCAGTTCTTC
d_gene: NA; v_gene: TRBV10-2; abundance: NA; j_gene: TRBJ2-1; CDR3aa: CASSEITGNEQFF; CDR3nt: TGCGCCAGCAGTGAGATCACAGGGAATGAGCAGTTCTTC
d_gene: NA; v_gene: TRBV20-1; abundance: NA; j_gene: TRBJ2-1; CDR3aa: CSASRSNEQFF; CDR3nt: TGCAGTGCTAGCAGGTCCAATGAGCAGTTCTTC
d_gene: TRBD2; v_gene: TRBV28; abundance: NA; j_gene: TRBJ2-5; CDR3aa: CASSGLQDRETQYF; CDR3nt: TGTGCCAGCTCGGGACTACAGGATCGAGAGACCCAGTACTTC
d_gene: NA; v_gene: TRBV7-8; abundance: once; j_gene: TRBJ2-3; CDR3aa: CASTNGVGDTQYF; CDR3nt: TGTGCCAGCACAAACGGAGTGGGAGATACGCAGTATTTT
d_gene: TRBD1; v_gene: TRBV10-2; abundance: NA; j_gene: TRBJ1-2; CDR3aa: CASSATGDYGYTF; CDR3nt: TGCGCCAGCAGTGCGACAGGGGACTATGGCTACACCTTC
d_gene: NA; v_gene: TRBV5-6; abundance: few; j_gene: TRBJ1-6; CDR3aa: CASSLDPEASSPLHF; CDR3nt: TGTGCCAGCAGCTTGGACCCGGAGGCCAGTTCACCCCTCCACTTT
d_gene: TRBD1; v_gene: TRBV11-1; abundance: NA; j_gene: TRBJ1-6; CDR3aa: CASSPGTGVNSPLHF; CDR3nt: TGTGCCAGCAGCCCCGGGACAGGGGTCAATTCACCCCTCCACTTT
d_gene: TRBD2; v_gene: TRBV7-8; abundance: NA; j_gene: TRBJ2-3; CDR3aa: CASSSGLAGGKATDTQYF; CDR3nt: TGTGCCAGCAGCTCGGGACTAGCGGGGGGAAAGGCGACAGATACGCAGTATTTT
d_gene: NA; v_gene: TRBV6-1; abundance: once; j_gene: TRBJ1-6; CDR3aa: CASTEQASNSPLHF; CDR3nt: TGTGCCAGCACCGAACAGGCTTCTAATTCACCCCTCCACTTT
d_gene: TRBD2; v_gene: TRBV7-9; abundance: few; j_gene: TRBJ2-1; CDR3aa: CASRILSGGSYNEQFF; CDR3nt: TGTGCCAGCAGAATCCTTAGCGGGGGCTCCTACAATGAGCAGTTCTTC